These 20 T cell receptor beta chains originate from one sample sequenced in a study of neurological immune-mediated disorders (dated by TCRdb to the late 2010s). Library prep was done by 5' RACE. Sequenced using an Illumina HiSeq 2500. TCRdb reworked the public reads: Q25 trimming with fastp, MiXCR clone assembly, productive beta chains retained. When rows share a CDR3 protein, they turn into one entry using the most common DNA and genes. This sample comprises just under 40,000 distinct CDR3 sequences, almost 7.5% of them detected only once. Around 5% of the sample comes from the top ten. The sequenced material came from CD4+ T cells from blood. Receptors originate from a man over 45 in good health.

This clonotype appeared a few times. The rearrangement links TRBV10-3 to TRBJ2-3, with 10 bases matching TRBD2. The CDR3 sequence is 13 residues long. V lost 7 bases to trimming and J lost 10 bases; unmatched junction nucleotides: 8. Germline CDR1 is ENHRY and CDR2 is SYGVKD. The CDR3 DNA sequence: TGTGCCATCACCGGGACTAGCGAGGGTGCGCAGTATTTT. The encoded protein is CAITGTSEGAQYF.

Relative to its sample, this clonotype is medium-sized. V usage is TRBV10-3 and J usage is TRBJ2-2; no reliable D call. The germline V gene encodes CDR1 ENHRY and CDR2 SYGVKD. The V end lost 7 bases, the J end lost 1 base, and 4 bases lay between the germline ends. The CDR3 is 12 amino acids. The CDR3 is CAITENTGELFF. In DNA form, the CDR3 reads TGTGCCATCACCGAGAACACCGGGGAGCTGTTTTTT.

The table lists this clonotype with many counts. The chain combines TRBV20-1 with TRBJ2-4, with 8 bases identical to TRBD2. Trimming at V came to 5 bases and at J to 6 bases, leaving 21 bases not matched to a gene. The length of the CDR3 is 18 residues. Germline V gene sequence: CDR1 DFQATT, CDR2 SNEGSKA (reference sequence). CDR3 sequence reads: CSAPPYMTSEGEVNIQYF. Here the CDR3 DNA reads TGCAGTGCTCCCCCTTATATGACTAGCGAGGGGGAGGTAAACATTCAGTACTTC.

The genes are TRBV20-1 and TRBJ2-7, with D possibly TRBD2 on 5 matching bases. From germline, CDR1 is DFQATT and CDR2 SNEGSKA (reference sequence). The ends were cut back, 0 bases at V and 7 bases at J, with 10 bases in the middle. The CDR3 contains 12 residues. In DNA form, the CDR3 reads TGCAGTGCTAGAGAGGCTGAGCGGGAGCAGTACTTC. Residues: CSAREAEREQYF.

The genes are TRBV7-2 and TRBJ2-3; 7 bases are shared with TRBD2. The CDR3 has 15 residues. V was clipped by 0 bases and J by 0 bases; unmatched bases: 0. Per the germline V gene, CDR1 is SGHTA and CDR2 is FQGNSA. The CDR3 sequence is CASSLAGLSTDTQYF. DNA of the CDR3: TGTGCCAGCAGCTTAGCGGGACTAAGCACAGATACGCAGTATTTT.

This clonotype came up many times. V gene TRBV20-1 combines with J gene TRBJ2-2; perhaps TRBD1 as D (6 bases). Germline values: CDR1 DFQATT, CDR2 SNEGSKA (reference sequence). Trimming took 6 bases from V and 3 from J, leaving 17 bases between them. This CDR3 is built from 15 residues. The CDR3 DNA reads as TGCAGTGCGACAGGTGGGGGTCTCGACACCGGGGAGCTGTTTTTT. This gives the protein CSATGGGLDTGELFF.

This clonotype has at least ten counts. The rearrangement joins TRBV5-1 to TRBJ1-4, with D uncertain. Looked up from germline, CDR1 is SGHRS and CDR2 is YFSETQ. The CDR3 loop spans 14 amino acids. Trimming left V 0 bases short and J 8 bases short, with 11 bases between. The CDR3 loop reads CASSLGGIGEKLFF. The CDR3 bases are TGCGCCAGCAGCTTGGGGGGAATCGGCGAAAAACTGTTTTTT.

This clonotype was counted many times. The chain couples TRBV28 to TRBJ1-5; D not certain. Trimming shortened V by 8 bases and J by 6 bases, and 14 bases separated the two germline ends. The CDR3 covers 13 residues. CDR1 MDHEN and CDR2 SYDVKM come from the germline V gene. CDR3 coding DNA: TGTGCCAGCGGATTCCGAGGGCCTCAGCCCCAGCATTTT. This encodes CASGFRGPQPQHF.

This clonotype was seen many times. The chain's CDR3 is CASSLGTTQETQYF. For the CDR3, the DNA is TGCGCCAGCAGCTTGGGGACTACACAAGAGACCCAGTACTTC. This chain joins TRBV5-1 and TRBJ2-5; D possibly corresponds to TRBD2 (6 bases). V gave up 0 bases and J gave up 2 bases, with 8 bases separating them. The CDR3 is made up of 14 amino acids. Germline V gives CDR1 SGHRS, CDR2 YFSETQ.

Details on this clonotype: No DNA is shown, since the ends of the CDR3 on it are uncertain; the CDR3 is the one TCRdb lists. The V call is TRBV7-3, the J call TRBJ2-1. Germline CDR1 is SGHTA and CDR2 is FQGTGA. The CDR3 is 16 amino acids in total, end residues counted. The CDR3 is CASSFYICSAGVEQFF.

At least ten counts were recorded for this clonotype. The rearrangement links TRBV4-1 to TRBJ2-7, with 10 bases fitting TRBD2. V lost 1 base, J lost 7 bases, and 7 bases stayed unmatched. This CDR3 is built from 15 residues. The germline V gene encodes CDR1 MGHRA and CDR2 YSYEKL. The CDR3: CASSQGASGSGEQYF. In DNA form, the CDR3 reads TGCGCCAGCAGCCAAGGGGCTAGCGGGAGTGGAGAGCAGTACTTC.

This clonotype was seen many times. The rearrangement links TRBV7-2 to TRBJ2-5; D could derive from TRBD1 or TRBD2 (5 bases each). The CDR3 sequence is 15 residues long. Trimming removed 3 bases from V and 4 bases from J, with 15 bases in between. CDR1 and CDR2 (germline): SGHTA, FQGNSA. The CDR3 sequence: CASSFVPGRGETQYF. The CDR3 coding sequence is TGTGCCAGCAGCTTTGTACCAGGGAGAGGAGAGACCCAGTACTTC.

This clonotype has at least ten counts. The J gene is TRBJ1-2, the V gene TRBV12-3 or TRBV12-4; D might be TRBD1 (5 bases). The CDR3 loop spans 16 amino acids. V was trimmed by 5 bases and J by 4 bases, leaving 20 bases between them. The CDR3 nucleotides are TGTGCCAGCAGTCTATTATCAGGGTCCCTGGGCTATGGCTACACCTTC. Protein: CASSLLSGSLGYGYTF.

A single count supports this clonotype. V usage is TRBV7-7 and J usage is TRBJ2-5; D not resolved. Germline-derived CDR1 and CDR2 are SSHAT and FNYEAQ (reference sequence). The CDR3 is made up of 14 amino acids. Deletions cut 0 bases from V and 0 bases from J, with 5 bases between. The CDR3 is CASSLARYQETQYF. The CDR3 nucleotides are TGTGCCAGCAGCTTAGCGAGATACCAAGAGACCCAGTACTTC.

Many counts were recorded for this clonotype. In DNA, the CDR3 is TGTGCCAGCACCCGCGGAGTAGCGGCTAGCACAGATACGCAGTATTTT. Protein: CASTRGVAASTDTQYF. The chain employs TRBV5-6 and TRBJ2-3, with a possible D match to TRBD2 (6 bases). The CDR3 consists of 16 residues. Germline V gene data show CDR1 as SGHDT and CDR2 as YYEEEE. V lost 6 bases and J lost 0, with 17 bases in between.

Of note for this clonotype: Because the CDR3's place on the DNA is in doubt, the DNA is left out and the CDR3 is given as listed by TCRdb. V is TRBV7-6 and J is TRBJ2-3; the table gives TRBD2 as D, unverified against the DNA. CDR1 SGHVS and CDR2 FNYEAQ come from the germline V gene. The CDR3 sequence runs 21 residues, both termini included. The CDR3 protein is CASSFYICSAQVAGAPDTQYF.

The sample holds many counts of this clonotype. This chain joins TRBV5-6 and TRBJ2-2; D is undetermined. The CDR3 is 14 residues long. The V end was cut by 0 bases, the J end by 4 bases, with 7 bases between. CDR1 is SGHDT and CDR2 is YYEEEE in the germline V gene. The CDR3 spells CASSLDPTTGELFF. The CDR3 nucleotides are TGTGCCAGCAGCTTGGATCCGACCACCGGGGAGCTGTTTTTT.

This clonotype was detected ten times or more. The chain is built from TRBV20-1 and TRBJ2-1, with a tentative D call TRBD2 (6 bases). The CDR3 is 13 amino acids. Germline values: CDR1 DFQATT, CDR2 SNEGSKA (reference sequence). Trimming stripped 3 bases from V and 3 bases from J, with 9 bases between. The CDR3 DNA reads TGCAGTGCTAGGGAGGGACTCTACAATGAGCAGTTCTTC. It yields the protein CSAREGLYNEQFF.

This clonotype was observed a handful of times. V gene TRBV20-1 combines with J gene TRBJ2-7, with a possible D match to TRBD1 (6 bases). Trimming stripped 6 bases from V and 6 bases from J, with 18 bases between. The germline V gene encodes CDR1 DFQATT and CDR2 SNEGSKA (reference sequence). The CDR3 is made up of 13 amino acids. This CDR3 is CSAPRNLRGEQYF. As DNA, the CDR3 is TGCAGTGCACCCCGGAACCTCAGGGGCGAGCAGTACTTC.

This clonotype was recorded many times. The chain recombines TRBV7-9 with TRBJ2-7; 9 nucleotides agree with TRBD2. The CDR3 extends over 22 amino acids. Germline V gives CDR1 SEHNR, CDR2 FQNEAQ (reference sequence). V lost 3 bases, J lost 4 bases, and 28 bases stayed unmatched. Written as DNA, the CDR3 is TGTGCCAGCAGCTTCCCCGCGGACGGAGAATCCCCGCGGGCGGGAGGGCCGTACGAGCAGTACTTC. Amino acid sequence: CASSFPADGESPRAGGPYEQYF.